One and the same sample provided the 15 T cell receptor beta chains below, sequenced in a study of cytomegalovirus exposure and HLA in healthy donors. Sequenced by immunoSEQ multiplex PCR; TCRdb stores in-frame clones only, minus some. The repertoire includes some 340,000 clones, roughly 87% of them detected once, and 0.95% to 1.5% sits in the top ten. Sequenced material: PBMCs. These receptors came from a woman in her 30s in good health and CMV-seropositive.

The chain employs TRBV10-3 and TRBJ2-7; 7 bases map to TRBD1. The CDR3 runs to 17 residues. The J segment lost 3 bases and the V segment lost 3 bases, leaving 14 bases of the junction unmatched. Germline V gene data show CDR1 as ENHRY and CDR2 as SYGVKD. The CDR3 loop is CAISELPPWDRGYEQYF. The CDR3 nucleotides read TGTGCCATCAGTGAACTTCCTCCGTGGGACAGAGGCTACGAGCAGTACTTC.

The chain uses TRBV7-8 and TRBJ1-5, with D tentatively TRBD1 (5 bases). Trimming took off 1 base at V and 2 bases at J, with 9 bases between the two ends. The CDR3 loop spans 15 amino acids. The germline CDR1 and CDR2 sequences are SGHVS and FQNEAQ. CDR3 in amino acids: CASSLGGNGNQPQHF. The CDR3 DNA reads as TGTGCCAGCAGCTTAGGGGGGAATGGCAATCAGCCCCAGCATTTT.

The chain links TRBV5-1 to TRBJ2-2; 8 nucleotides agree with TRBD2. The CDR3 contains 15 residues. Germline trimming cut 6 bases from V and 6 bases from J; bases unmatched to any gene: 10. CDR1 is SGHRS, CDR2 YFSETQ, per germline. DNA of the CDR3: TGCGCCAGCACCCGCCCAGCGGGAGATCCCGGGGAGCTGTTTTTT. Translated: CASTRPAGDPGELFF.

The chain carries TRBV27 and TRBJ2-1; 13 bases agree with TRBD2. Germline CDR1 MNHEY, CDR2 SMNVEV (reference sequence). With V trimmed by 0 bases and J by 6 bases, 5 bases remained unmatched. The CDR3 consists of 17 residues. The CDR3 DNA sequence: TGTGCCAGCAGTTTATCGACTAGCGGGAGGATGGTCAATGAGCAGTTCTTC. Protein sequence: CASSLSTSGRMVNEQFF.

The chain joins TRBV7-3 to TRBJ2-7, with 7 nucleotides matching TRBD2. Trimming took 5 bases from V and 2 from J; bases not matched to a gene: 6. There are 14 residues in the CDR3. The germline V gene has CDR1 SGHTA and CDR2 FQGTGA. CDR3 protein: CASSPSSGPYEQYF. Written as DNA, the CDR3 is TGTGCCAGCAGCCCATCTAGCGGACCCTACGAGCAGTACTTC.

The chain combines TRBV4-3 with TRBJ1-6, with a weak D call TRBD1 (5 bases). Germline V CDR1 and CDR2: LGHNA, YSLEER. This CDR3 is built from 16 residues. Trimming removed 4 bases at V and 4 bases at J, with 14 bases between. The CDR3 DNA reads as TGCGCCAGCAGCCCGACAGATTTGGCGTATAATTCACCCCTCCACTTT. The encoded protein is CASSPTDLAYNSPLHF.

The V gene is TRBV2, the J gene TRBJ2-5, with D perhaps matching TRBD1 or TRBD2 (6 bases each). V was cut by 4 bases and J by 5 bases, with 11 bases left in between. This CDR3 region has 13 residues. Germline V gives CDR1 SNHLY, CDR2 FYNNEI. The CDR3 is CASSVRRGETQYF. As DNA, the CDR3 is TGTGCCAGCAGTGTAAGGAGGGGGGAGACCCAGTACTTC.

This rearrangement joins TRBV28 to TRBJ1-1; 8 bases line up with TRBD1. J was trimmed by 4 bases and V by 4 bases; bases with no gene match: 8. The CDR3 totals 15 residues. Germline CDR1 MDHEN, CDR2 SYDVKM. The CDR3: CASSSLRGLSTEAFF. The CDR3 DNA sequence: TGTGCCAGCAGTTCACTCAGGGGGCTGAGCACTGAAGCTTTCTTT.

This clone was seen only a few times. This chain's CDR3 is CAWSGGDNQPQHF. The CDR3 nucleotides read TGTGCCTGGAGTGGGGGGGATAATCAGCCCCAGCATTTT. The rearrangement links TRBV30 to TRBJ1-5; D might be TRBD1 (5 bases). V lost 1 base and J 4 bases, leaving 8 bases between the germline ends. The CDR3 spans 13 residues. Germline V gene data show CDR1 as GTSNPN and CDR2 as SVGIG (reference sequence).

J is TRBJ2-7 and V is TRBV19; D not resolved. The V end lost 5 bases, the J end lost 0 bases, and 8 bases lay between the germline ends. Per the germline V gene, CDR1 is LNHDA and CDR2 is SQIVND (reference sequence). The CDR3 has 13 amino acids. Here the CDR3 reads CASSRLGSYEQYF. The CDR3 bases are TGTGCCAGTAGTCGACTGGGCTCCTACGAGCAGTACTTC.

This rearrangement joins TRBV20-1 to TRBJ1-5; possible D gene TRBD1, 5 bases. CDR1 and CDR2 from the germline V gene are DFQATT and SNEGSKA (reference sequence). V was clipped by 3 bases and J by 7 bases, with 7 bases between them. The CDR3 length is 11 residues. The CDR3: CSASRGQPQHF. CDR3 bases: TGCAGTGCTAGTAGGGGCCAGCCCCAGCATTTT.

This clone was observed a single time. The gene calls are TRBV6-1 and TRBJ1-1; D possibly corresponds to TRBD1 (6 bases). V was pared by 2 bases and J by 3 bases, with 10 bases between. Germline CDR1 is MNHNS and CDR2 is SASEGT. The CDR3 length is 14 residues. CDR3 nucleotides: TGTGCCAGCAGTGAAAGGACAGACTACACTGAAGCTTTCTTT. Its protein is CASSERTDYTEAFF.

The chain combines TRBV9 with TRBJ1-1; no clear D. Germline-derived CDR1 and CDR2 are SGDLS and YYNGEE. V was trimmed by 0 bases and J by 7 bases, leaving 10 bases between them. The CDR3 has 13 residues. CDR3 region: CASSVASGSEAFF. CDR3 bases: TGTGCCAGCAGCGTAGCGTCCGGGAGTGAAGCTTTCTTT.

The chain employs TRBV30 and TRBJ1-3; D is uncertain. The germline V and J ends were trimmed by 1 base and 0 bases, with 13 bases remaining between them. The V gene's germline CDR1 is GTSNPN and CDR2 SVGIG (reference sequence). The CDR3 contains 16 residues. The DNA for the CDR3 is TGTGCCTGGAGTGGGTTTGGACCTAGCTCTGGAAACACCATATATTTT. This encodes CAWSGFGPSSGNTIYF.

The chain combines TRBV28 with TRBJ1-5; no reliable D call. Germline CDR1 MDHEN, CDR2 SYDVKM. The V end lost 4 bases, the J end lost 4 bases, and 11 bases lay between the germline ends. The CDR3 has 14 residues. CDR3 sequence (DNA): TGTGCCAGCAGTTCACCCGGGAGAAATCAGCCCCAGCATTTT. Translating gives CASSSPGRNQPQHF.